This entry lists 26 T cell receptor beta chains sequenced from one sample in a study of preoperative IRX-2 immunotherapy in early breast cancer. Some clones are missing from TCRdb's copy, which holds only in-frame ones; the method was immunoSEQ multiplex PCR. The sample records around 30,000 clones, about 77% being singletons. The treatment is: preoperative locoregional IRX-2 cytokine immunotherapy. The sample consisted of lymph node tissue, taken before IRX-2 immunotherapy. The origin of the receptors is a human donor with breast cancer.

The chain joins TRBV11-3 to TRBJ1-6; 7 bases fit TRBD1. The CDR3 runs to 15 residues. V dropped 5 bases and J dropped 7; count of bases not matched to a gene: 8. The germline gives CDR1 SGHNT, CDR2 YENEEA. This CDR3 is CASSLPGTVNSPLHF. CDR3 DNA sequence: TGTGCCAGCAGCCTCCCCGGGACAGTAAATTCACCCCTCCACTTT.

V and J are TRBV11-3 and TRBJ2-2, with a possible D match to TRBD1 (6 bases). The V end was cut by 4 bases, the J end by 12 bases, with 21 bases between. The CDR3 has 15 residues. CDR1 and CDR2 from the germline V gene are SGHNT and YENEEA. DNA for the CDR3: TGTGCCAGCAGCTCTTACAGGGTTGGACATATTAAGCTGTTTTTT. Encoded protein: CASSSYRVGHIKLFF.

V usage is TRBV10-3 and J usage is TRBJ2-3; D possibly corresponds to TRBD1 (5 bases). Trimming cost V 0 bases and J 2 bases, with 9 bases left between them. CDR1 and CDR2 from the germline V gene are ENHRY and SYGVKD. The CDR3 consists of 15 residues. Here the CDR3 DNA reads TGTGCCATCAGTGAGTCGAGTGGGGCCACAGATACGCAGTATTTT. Its protein product is CAISESSGATDTQYF.

The chain joins TRBV28 to TRBJ1-2; a possible D gene is TRBD1 (5 bases). The V end was cut by 6 bases, the J end by 2 bases, with 10 bases between. The CDR3 contains 13 residues. Germline-derived CDR1 and CDR2 are MDHEN and SYDVKM. The CDR3 DNA is TGTGCCAGCAGACCTCAGGGAAACTATGGCTACACCTTC. Translation: CASRPQGNYGYTF.

The rearrangement uses TRBV11-3 and TRBJ2-2; possibly TRBD1 for D (6 bases). The CDR3 length is 15 residues. V lost 5 bases and J lost 2, with 12 bases in between. Germline CDR1 and CDR2: SGHNT and YENEEA. The chain's CDR3 is CASSAGQPNTGELFF. The CDR3, as DNA: TGTGCCAGCAGCGCCGGACAGCCTAACACCGGGGAGCTGTTTTTT.

The genes are TRBV4-1 and TRBJ2-5, with D unclear. Germline lookup yields CDR1 MGHRA and CDR2 YSYEKL. This CDR3 spans 13 amino acids. V was cut by 2 bases and J by 5 bases, with 9 bases left in between. CDR3 sequence (DNA): TGCGCCAGCAGCCAACCGAGTTGGGAGACCCAGTACTTC. Protein: CASSQPSWETQYF.

V is TRBV30 and J is TRBJ1-2; D gene ambiguous. The CDR3 runs to 13 residues. The germline gives CDR1 GTSNPN, CDR2 SVGIG (reference sequence). Trimming removed 4 bases at V and 2 bases at J, with 11 bases between. CDR3 bases: TGTGCCTGGATGAGGGTTATGAACTATGGCTACACCTTC. This encodes CAWMRVMNYGYTF.

This sequence joins TRBV19 and TRBJ1-2; the match to TRBD1 covers 7 bases. CDR1 is LNHDA, CDR2 SQIVND, per germline (reference sequence). V dropped 5 bases and J dropped 3; count of bases not matched to a gene: 9. The CDR3 sequence is 15 residues long. The CDR3 bases are TGTGCCAGTAGTCCGCGACAGGGTTACGACTATGGCTACACCTTC. This codes for CASSPRQGYDYGYTF.

The chain is built from TRBV29-1 and TRBJ2-1, with D perhaps given as TRBD1 or TRBD2 (5 bases each). CDR3 size: 12 residues. The germline V and J ends were trimmed by 7 bases and 5 bases, with 12 bases remaining between them. The germline gives CDR1 SQVTM, CDR2 ANQGSEA. The CDR3 protein is CSGGSRNNEQFF. In DNA form, the CDR3 reads TGCAGCGGGGGGTCCAGAAACAATGAGCAGTTCTTC.

V gene TRBV11-3 combines with J gene TRBJ2-7; unclear D gene. The CDR3 is 14 residues long. Looked up from germline, CDR1 is SGHNT and CDR2 is YENEEA. V was clipped by 6 bases and J by 3 bases, with 15 bases between them. CDR3 coding DNA: TGTGCCAGCAGTGGGCGCGGCAGACTCTACGAGCAGTACTTC. Residues: CASSGRGRLYEQYF.

The rearrangement links TRBV19 to TRBJ2-2; 7 bases are a match to TRBD1. The junction had 12 bases not matched to a gene; V was cut back by 8 bases and J by 0 bases. The CDR3 consists of 17 residues. Germline-derived CDR1 and CDR2 are LNHDA and SQIVND (reference sequence). CDR3 DNA sequence: TGTGCCAGTTCCTACCCTCGACAGGGCGCGAACACCGGGGAGCTGTTTTTT. The encoded protein is CASSYPRQGANTGELFF.

This clone was observed a few times. The chain combines TRBV11-3 with TRBJ2-5; 7 nucleotides align to TRBD2. V was clipped by 7 bases and J by 5 bases; unmatched bases: 13. The CDR3 length is 15 residues. Germline-derived CDR1 and CDR2 are SGHNT and YENEEA. In nucleotides, the CDR3 is TGTGCCAGCACCCCAAGCGGGGCCCCGAGGGAGACCCAGTACTTC. As protein: CASTPSGAPRETQYF.

This clone turned up a few times. The chain combines TRBV11-3 with TRBJ2-3, with 10 bases matching TRBD2. V lost 7 bases, J lost 8 bases, and 12 bases stayed unmatched. This CDR3 contains 15 residues. CDR1 and CDR2 from the germline V gene are SGHNT and YENEEA. DNA for the CDR3: TGTGCCAGCATCCTCCCTCTAGCGGGGGCGGGTACGCAGTATTTT. It codes for CASILPLAGAGTQYF.

The chain is built from TRBV15 and TRBJ2-7; D is possibly TRBD1 or TRBD2 (6 bases each). CDR1 is LNHNV, CDR2 YYDKDF, per germline (reference sequence). The CDR3 is 14 residues long. V gave up 1 base and J gave up 0 bases, with 7 bases separating them. The CDR3 sequence: CATSRAGASYEQYF. The CDR3 coding sequence is TGTGCCACCAGCAGAGCGGGGGCCTCCTACGAGCAGTACTTC. Filled out from reference TRBV15 and TRBJ2-7, the complete variable domain reads DAMVIQNPRYQVTQFGKPVTLSCSQTLNHNVMYWYQQKSSQAPKLLFHYYDKDFNNEADTPDNFQSRRPNTSFCFLDIRSPGLGDTAMYLCATSRAGASYEQYFGPGTRLTVT.

V and J are TRBV11-3 and TRBJ1-6, with TRBD1 identical over 8 bases. Germline trimming cut 3 bases from V and 8 bases from J; bases unmatched to any gene: 9. CDR3 size: 16 residues. Germline assignment: CDR1 SGHNT and CDR2 YENEEA. The CDR3 region is CASSLFQGARDSPLHF. CDR3 sequence (DNA): TGTGCCAGCAGCTTGTTCCAGGGGGCGCGGGATTCACCCCTCCACTTT.

The CDR3: CASSSDREPDIGNTIYF. CDR3 DNA sequence: TGTGCCAGCAGTTCCGACAGGGAACCCGATATAGGAAACACCATATATTTT. The gene calls are TRBV6-8 and TRBJ1-3; 7 nucleotides match TRBD1. The CDR3 is 17 residues long. With 4 bases clipped from V and 4 bases from J, the junction kept 13 bases outside the gene matches. Germline V lookup: CDR1 MNHGY, CDR2 SAAAGT.

The V gene is TRBV10-1, the J gene TRBJ1-6, with TRBD1 matching 7 bases. Per germline, CDR1 WNHNN and CDR2 SYGVQD (reference sequence). V gave up 7 bases and J gave up 7 bases; unmatched junction bases: 4. There are 13 residues in the CDR3. The CDR3 protein is CASKDRTNSPLHF. The CDR3 DNA reads as TGCGCCAGCAAGGACAGGACGAATTCACCCCTCCACTTT.

This chain links TRBV12-5 with TRBJ1-2; 11 positions match TRBD1. CDR3 size: 15 residues. Germline V gene sequence: CDR1 LGHNT, CDR2 FRNRAP. The V segment lost 2 bases and the J segment 5 bases; nucleotides outside the gene matches: 4. The CDR3 DNA follows: TGTGCTAGTGGTTTGAGGGACAGGGGGATTTATGGCTACACCTTC. Translation: CASGLRDRGIYGYTF.

This clone was detected only once. The chain couples TRBV6-8 to TRBJ1-2; TRBD1 agrees at 12 bases. Unmatched junction bases numbered 10, after V lost 6 bases and J lost 8 bases. Germline V gives CDR1 MNHGY, CDR2 SAAAGT. CDR3 length equals 15 residues. CDR3 region: CASRTPGQGARGYTF. The CDR3 region has the DNA TGTGCCAGCAGAACTCCGGGACAGGGGGCGCGGGGCTACACCTTC.

This sequence joins TRBV7-6 and TRBJ2-7; possible D gene TRBD1, 6 bases. The CDR3 is 15 residues long. Germline CDR1 is SGHVS and CDR2 is FNYEAQ. Between the trimmed V and J ends, which lost 5 bases and 3 bases, there was a span of 17 bases. The CDR3 protein is CASSPQRTVRYEQYF. CDR3 bases: TGTGCCAGCAGCCCCCAAAGGACAGTGCGCTACGAGCAGTACTTC.

This chain joins TRBV28 and TRBJ1-4; D is possibly TRBD1 (5 bases). Trimming pared 10 bases from V and 3 bases from J, leaving 12 bases between. Germline CDR1 reads MDHEN; CDR2 reads SYDVKM. The CDR3 extends over 13 amino acids. The CDR3 loop reads CATYGDANEKLFF. The CDR3 nucleotides read TGTGCCACGTACGGGGACGCTAATGAAAAACTGTTTTTT.

V and J are TRBV7-6 and TRBJ1-2; weak D call: TRBD1 (6 bases). The CDR3 loop spans 15 amino acids. Trimming removed 5 bases from V and 4 bases from J, with 17 bases in between. Per germline, CDR1 SGHVS and CDR2 FNYEAQ. The CDR3 spells CASSPTTTGIYGYTF. As DNA, the CDR3 is TGTGCCAGCAGCCCCACAACCACAGGGATCTATGGCTACACCTTC.

This rearrangement joins TRBV11-3 to TRBJ2-7, with 12 positions matching TRBD2. CDR1 and CDR2 (germline): SGHNT, YENEEA. The CDR3 consists of 17 residues. The ends lost 3 bases at V and 0 bases at J; junction bases unmatched: 6. CDR3 amino acids: CASSLTSGGQFSYEQYF. For the CDR3, the DNA is TGTGCCAGCAGCTTGACTAGCGGGGGCCAATTCTCCTACGAGCAGTACTTC.

Here the CDR3 DNA reads TGTGCCAGCAGGAGACAGGGGGCTTTTGGAAACACCATATATTTT. Amino acids: CASRRQGAFGNTIYF. V is TRBV28 and J is TRBJ1-3; 10 bases match TRBD1. Germline values: CDR1 MDHEN, CDR2 SYDVKM. The CDR3 covers 15 residues. J was trimmed by 3 bases and V by 6 bases; bases with no gene match: 5. The whole variable domain, remainder taken from reference TRBV28 and TRBJ1-3, is DVKVTQSSRYLVKRTGEKVFLECVQDMDHENMFWYRQDPGLGLRLIYFSYDVKMKEKGDIPEGYSVSREKKERFSLILESASTNQTSMYLCASRRQGAFGNTIYFGEGSWLTVV.

The V and J genes are TRBV6-4 and TRBJ1-2, with D possibly TRBD1 on 6 matching bases. The CDR3 is 11 amino acids. Germline V gene data show CDR1 as MRHNA and CDR2 as SNTAGT. Trimming shortened V by 8 bases and J by 8 bases, and 12 bases separated the two germline ends. CDR3 sequence: CASEGTIGYTF. DNA for the CDR3: TGTGCCAGCGAAGGGACAATCGGCTACACCTTC.

This chain joins TRBV14 and TRBJ1-2; no reliable D call. The CDR3 is 17 amino acids. Germline CDR1 and CDR2: SGHDN and FVKESK. V was pared by 0 bases and J by 0 bases, with 14 bases between. CDR3 DNA: TGTGCCAGCAGCCAAGATCAACACTCTTCAGCTAACTATGGCTACACCTTC. Amino acid sequence: CASSQDQHSSANYGYTF.